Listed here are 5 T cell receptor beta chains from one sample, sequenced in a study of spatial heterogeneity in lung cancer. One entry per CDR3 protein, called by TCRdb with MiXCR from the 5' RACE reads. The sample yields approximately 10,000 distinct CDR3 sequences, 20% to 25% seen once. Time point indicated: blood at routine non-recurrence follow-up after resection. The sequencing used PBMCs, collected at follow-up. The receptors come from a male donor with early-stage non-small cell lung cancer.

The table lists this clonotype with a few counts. CDR3 nucleotide sequence: TGTGCCAGCAGTTATTGGTCAGGGGGTTATGGGACCCAGTACTTC. This translates into CASSYWSGGYGTQYF. The gene calls are TRBV6-5 and TRBJ2-5, with 7 bases matching TRBD1. Germline V gene data show CDR1 as MNHEY and CDR2 as SVGAGI. With 3 bases clipped from V and 7 bases from J, the junction kept 11 bases outside the gene matches. This CDR3 has 15 amino acids.

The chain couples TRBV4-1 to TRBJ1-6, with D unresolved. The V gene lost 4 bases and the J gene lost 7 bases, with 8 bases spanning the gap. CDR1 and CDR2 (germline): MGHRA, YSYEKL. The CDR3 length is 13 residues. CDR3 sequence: CASSPAQNSPLHF. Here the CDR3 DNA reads TGCGCCAGCAGCCCGGCCCAGAATTCACCCCTCCACTTT.

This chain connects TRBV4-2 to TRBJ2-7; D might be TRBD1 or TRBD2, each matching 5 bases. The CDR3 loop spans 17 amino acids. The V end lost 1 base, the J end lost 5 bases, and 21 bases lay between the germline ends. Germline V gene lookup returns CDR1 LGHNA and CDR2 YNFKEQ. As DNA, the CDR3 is TGTGCCAGCAGCCAAGCAGGAAGGCTCGCCGGGGCGAACGAGCAGTACTTC. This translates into CASSQAGRLAGANEQYF.

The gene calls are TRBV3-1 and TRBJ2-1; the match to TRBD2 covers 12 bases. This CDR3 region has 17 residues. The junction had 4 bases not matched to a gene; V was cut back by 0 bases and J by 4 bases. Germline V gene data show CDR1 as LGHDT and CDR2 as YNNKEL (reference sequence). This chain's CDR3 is CASSQDLTSGGYNEQFF. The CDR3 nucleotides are TGTGCCAGCAGCCAAGATCTGACTAGCGGGGGATACAATGAGCAGTTCTTC.

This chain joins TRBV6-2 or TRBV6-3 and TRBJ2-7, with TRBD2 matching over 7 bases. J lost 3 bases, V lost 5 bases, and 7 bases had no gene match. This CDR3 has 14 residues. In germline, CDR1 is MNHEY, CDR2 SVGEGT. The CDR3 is CASSGDPGGYEQYF. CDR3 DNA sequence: TGTGCCAGCAGTGGGGACCCGGGGGGCTACGAGCAGTACTTC.